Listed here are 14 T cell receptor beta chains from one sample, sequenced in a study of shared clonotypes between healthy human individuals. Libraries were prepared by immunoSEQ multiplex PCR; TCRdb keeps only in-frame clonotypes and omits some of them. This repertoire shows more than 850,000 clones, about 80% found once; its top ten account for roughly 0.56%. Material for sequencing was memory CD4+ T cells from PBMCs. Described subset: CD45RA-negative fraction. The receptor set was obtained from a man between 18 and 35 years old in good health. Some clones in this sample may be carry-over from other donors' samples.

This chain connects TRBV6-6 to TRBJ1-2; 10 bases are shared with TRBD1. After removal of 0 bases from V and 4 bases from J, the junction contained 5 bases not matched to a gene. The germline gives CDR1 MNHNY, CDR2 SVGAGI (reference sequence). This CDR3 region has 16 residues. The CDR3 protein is CASSYSDRGLSYGYTF. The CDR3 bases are TGTGCCAGCAGTTACTCAGACAGGGGGCTAAGCTATGGCTACACCTTC.

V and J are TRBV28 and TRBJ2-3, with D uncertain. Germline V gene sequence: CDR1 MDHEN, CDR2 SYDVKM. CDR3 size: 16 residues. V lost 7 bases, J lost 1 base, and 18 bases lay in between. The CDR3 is CASTDVGQWGTDTQYF. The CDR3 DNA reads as TGTGCCAGCACCGACGTCGGCCAGTGGGGCACAGATACGCAGTATTTT.

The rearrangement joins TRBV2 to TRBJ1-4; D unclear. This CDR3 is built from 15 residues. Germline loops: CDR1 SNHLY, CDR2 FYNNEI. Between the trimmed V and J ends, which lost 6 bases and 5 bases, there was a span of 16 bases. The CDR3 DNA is TGTGCCAGCAGCCCCCGTTCGTGGGAAAATGAAAAACTGTTTTTT. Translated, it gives CASSPRSWENEKLFF.

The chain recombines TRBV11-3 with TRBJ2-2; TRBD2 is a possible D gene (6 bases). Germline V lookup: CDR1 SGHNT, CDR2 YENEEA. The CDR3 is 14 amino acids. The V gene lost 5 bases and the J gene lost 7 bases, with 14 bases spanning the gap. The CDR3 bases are TGTGCCAGCAGCCCGGGACTTCTAGACGGGGAGCTGTTTTTT. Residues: CASSPGLLDGELFF.

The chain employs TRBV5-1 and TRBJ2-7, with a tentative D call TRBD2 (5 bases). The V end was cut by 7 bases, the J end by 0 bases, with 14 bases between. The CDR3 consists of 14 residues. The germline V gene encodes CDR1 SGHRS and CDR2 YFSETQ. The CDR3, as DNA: TGCGCCAGCGCGGACGCGAGCGGCTCCTACGAGCAGTACTTC. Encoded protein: CASADASGSYEQYF.

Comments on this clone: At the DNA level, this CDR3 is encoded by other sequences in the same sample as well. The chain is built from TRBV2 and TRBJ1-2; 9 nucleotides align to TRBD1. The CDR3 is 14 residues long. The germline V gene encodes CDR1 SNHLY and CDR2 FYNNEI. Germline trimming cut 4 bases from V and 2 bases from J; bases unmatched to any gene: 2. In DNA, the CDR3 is TGTGCCAGCAGTGTGGGACAGGGCAACTATGGCTACACCTTC. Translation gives CASSVGQGNYGYTF.

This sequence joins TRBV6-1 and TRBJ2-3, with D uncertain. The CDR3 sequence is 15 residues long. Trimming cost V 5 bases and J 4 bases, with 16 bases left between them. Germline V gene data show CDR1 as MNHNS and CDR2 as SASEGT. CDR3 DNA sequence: TGTGCCAGCAGTTCCCCGGTTAGGGCACCAGATACGCAGTATTTT. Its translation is CASSSPVRAPDTQYF.

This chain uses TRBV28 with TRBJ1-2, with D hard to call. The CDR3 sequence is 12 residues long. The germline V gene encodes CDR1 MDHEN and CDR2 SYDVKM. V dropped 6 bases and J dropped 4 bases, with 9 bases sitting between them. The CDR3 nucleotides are TGTGCCAGCAGGGACGGAAGCTATGGCTACACCTTC. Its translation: CASRDGSYGYTF.

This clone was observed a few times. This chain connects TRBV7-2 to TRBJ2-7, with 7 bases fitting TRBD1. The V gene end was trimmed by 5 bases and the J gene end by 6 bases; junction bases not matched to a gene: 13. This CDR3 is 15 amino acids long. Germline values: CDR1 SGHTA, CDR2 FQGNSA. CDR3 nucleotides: TGTGCCAGCAGCCCCCGGAGAAGACAGGGTGTCGAGCAGTACTTC. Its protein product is CASSPRRRQGVEQYF.

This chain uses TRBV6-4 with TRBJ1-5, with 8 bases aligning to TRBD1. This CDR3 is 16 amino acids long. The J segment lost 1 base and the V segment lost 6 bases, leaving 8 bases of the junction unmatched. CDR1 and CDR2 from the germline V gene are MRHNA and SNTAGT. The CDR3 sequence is CASRDRETGSNQPQHF. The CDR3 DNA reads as TGTGCCAGCAGGGACAGGGAAACGGGCAGCAATCAGCCCCAGCATTTT.

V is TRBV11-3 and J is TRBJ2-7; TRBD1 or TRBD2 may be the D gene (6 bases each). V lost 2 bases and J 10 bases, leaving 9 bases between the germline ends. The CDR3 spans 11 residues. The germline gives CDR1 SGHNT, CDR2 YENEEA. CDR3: CASSLRGEQYF. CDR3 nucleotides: TGTGCCAGCAGCTTAAGGGGGGAACAGTACTTC.

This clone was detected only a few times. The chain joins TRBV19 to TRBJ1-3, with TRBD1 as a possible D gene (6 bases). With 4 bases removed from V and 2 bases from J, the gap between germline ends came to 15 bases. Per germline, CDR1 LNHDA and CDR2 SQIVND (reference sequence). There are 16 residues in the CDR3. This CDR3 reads CASSKWGLTTGNTIYF. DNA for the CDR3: TGTGCCAGTAGTAAATGGGGGCTTACAACTGGAAACACCATATATTTT.

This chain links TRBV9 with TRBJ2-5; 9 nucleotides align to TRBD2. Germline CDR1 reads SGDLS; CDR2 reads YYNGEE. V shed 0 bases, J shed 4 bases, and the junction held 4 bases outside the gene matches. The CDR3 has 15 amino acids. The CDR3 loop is CASSVVAGVIETQYF. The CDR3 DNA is TGTGCCAGCAGCGTAGTAGCGGGAGTTATAGAGACCCAGTACTTC.

DNA for the CDR3: TGTGCCAGCAGTCTACAGGTTCATAGCAATCAGCCCCAGCATTTT. Its translation is CASSLQVHSNQPQHF. This chain joins TRBV6-1 and TRBJ1-5; D might be TRBD1 (5 bases). The V gene lost 5 bases and the J gene lost 0 bases, with 11 bases spanning the gap. The CDR3 length is 15 residues. Germline V gives CDR1 MNHNS, CDR2 SASEGT.